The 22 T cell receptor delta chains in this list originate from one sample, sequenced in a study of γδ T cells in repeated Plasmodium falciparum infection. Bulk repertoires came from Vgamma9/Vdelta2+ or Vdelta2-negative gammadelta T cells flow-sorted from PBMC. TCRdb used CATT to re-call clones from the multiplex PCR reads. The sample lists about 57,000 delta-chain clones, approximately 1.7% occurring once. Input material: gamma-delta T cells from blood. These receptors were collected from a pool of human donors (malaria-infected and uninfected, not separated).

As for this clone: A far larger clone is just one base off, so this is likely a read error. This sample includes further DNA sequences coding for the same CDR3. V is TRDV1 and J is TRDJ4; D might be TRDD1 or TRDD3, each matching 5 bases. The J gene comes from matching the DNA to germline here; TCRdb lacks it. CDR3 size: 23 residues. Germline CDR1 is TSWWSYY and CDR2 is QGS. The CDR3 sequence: CALGELISSPIYEIWDLTGPLIF. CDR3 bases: TGTGCCCTTGGGGAACTAATTAGTAGCCCAATATACGAAATCTGGGATTTGACGGGACCCCTGATCTTT.

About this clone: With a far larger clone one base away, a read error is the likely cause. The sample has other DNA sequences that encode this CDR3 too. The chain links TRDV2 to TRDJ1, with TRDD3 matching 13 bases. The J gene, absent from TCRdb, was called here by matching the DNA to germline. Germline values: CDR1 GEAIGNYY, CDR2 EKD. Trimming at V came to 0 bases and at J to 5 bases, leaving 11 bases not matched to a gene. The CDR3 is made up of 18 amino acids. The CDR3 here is CACDTGKLLGDTPDKLIF. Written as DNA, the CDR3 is TGTGCCTGTGACACCGGGAAGTTACTGGGGGATACGCCTGATAAACTCATCTTT.

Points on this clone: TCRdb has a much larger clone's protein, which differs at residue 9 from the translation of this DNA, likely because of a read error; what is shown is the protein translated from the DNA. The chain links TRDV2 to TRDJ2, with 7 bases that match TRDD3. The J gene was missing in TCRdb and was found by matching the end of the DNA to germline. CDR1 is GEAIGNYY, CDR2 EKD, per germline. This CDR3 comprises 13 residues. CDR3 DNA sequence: TGTGCCTGTGACACCTGGGGGACAGTACAACTCTTCTTT. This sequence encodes CACDTWGTVQLFF.

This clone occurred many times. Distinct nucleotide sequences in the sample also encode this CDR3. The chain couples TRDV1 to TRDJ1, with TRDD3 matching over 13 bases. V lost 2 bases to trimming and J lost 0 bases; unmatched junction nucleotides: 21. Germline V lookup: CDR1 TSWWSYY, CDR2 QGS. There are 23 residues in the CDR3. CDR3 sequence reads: CALGENPSHVLGDTPVYTDKLIF. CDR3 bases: TGTGCTCTTGGGGAAAACCCCTCCCACGTACTGGGGGATACGCCAGTGTACACCGATAAACTCATCTTT.

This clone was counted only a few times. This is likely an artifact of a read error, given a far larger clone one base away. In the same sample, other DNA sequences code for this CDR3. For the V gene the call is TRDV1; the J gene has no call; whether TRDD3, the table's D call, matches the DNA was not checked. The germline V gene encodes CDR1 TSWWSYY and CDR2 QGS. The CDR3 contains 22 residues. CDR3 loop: CALGEVVTSWGYWESVTDKLIF. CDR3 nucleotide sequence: TGTGCTCTTGGGGAAGTGGTGACGTCCTGGGGATATTGGGAAAGCGTCACCGATAAACTCATCTTC.

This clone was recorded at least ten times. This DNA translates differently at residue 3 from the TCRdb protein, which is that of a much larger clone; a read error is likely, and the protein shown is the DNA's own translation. The CDR3: CAIGELAGLLGAKLIF. The CDR3 nucleotides read TGTGCTATTGGGGAACTGGCCGGTCTACTGGGGGCTAAACTCATCTTT. This chain links TRDV1 with TRDJ1; 8 bases fit TRDD3. The CDR3 has 16 residues. Per germline, CDR1 TSWWSYY and CDR2 QGS.

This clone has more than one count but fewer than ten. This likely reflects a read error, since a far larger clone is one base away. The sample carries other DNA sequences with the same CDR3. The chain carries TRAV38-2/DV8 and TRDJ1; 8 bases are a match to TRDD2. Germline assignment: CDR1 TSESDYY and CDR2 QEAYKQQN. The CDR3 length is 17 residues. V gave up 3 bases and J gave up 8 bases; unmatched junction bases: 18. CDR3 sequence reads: CAYRTPGLPTPLSKLIF. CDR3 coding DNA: TGTGCTTATAGGACCCCAGGTCTTCCTACCCCTCTATCGAAACTCATCTTT.

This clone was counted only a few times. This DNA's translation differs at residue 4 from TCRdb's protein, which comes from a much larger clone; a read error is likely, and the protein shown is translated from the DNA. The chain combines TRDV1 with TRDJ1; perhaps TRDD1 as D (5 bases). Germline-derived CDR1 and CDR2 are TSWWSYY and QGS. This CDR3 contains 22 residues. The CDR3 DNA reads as TGTGCTCTTGAGGAAATGAAGGCTCGAATGAGGAGATTTACCGGGTACACCGATAAACTCATCTTT. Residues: CALEEMKARMRRFTGYTDKLIF.

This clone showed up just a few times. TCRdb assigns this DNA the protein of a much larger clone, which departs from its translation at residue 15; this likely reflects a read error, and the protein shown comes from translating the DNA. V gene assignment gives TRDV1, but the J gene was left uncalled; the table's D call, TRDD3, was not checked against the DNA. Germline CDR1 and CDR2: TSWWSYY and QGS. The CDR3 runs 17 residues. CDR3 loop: CALGVPSVLGYTDKPIF. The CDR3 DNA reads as TGTGCTCTTGGGGTACCTTCCGTACTGGGGTACACCGATAAACCCATCTTT.

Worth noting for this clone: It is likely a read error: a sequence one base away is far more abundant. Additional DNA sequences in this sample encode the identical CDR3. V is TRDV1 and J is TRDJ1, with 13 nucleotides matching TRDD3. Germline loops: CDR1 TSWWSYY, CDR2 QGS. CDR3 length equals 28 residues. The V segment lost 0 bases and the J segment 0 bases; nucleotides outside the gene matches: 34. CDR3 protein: CALGELPAAFLRFGLGDTPSRYTDKLIF. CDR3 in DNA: TGTGCTCTTGGGGAACTACCCGCGGCCTTCCTACGCTTTGGACTGGGGGATACGCCGTCACGGTACACCGATAAACTCATCTTT.

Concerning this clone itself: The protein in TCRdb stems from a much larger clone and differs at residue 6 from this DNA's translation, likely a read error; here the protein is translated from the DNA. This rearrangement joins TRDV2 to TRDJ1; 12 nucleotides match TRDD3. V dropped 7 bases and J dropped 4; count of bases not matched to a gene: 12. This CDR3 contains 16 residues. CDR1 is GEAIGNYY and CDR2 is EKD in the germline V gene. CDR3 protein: CAWGFLYWGILDKLIF. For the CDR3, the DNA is TGTGCCTGGGGATTCTTGTACTGGGGGATACTCGATAAACTCATCTTT.

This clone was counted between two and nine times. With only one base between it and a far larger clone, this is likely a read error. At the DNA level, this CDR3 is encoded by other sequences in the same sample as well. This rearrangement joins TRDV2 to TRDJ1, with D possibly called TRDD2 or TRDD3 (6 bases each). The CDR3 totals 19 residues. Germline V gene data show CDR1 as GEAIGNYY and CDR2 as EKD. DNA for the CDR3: TGTGCCTGTGACACGGGATCCTACACTGGGCTACTTTACACCGATAAGCTCATCTTT. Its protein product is CACDTGSYTGLLYTDKLIF.

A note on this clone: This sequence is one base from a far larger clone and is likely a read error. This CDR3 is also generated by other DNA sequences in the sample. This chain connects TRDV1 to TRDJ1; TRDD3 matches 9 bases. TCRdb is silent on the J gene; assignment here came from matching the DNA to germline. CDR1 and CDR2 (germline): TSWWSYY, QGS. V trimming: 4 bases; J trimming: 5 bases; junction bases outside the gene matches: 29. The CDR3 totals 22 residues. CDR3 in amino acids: CALGVFFRSRGILGSRSDKLIF. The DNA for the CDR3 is TGTGCTCTTGGGGTATTCTTCCGGAGTCGGGGGATACTCGGCTCACGAAGTGATAAACTCATCTTT.

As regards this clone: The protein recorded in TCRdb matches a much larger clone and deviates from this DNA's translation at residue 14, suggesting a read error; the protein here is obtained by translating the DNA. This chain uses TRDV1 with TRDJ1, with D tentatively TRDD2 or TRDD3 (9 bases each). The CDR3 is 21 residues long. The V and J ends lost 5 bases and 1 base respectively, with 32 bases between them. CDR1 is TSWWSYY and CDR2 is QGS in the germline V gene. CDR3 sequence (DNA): TGTGCTCTTGGGCTCAGCCTTCCTACGCCTTGGGGGATAACTCCCACCGATAAACTCATCTTT. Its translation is CALGLSLPTPWGITPTDKLIF.

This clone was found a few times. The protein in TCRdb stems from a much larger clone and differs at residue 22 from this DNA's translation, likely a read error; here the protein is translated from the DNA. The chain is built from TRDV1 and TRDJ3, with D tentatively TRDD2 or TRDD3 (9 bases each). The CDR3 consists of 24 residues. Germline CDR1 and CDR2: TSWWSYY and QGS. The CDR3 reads CALGPIPFLRTGGLYSWDTRQVFF. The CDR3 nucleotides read TGTGCTCTTGGGCCCATCCCCTTCCTACGAACTGGGGGACTGTACTCCTGGGACACCCGACAGGTGTTTTTC.

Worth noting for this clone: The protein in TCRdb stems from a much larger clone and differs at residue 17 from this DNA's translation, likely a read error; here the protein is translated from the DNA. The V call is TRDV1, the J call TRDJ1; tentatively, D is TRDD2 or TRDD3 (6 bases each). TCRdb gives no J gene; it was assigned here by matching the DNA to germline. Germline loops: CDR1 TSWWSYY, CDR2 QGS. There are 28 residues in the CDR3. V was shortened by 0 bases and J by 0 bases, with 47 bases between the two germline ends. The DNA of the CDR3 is TGTGCTCTTGGGGAACTTAGTCATGGGTTCCTAAGGGAGCCGTACTGGGAGATACGTAGGGCGTACACCGATAAACTCATCTTT. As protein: CALGELSHGFLREPYWEIRRAYTDKLIF.

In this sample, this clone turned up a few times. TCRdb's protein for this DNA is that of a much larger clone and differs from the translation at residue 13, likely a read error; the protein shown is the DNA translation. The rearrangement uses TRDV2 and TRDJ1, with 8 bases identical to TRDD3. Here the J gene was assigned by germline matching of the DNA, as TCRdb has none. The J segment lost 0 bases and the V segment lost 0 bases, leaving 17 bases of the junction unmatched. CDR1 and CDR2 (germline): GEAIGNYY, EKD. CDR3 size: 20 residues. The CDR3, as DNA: TGTGCCTGTGACACCGCATGGGCTGGGGGACCCCCCCGGGACACCGATAAACTCATCTTT. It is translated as CACDTAWAGGPPRDTDKLIF.

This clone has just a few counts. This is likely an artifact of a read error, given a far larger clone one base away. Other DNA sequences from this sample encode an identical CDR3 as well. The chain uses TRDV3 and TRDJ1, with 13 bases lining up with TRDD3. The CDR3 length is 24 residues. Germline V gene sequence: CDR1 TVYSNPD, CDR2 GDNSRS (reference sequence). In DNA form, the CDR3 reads TGTGCCCGTCACGGCGCTCCCCACTCACCTAATCATTACTGGGGGATACGAGGCACCGATAAGCTCATCTTT. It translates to CARHGAPHSPNHYWGIRGTDKLIF.

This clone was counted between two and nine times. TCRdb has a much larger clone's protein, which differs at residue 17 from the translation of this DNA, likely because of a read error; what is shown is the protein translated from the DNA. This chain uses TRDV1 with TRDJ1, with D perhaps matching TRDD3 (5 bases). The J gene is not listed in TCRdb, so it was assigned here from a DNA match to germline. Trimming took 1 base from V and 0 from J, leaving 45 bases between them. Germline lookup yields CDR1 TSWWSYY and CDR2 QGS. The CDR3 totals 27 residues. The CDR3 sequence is CALGEPYLPRCYSGICIGDTNTDKLIF. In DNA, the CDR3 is TGTGCTCTTGGGGAACCTTACCTCCCTCGTTGCTACAGCGGGATCTGTATTGGGGACACTAACACCGATAAACTCATCTTT.

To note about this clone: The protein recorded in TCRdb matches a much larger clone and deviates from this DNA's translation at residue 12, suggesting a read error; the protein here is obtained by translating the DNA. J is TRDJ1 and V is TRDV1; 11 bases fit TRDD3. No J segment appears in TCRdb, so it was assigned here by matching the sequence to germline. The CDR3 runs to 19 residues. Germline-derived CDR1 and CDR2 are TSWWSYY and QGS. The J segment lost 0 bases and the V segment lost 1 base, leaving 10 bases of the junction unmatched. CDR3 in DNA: TGTGCTCTTGGGGAACGCCCCCTGGGGGATACTGCATACACCGATAAACTCATCTTT. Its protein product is CALGERPLGDTAYTDKLIF.

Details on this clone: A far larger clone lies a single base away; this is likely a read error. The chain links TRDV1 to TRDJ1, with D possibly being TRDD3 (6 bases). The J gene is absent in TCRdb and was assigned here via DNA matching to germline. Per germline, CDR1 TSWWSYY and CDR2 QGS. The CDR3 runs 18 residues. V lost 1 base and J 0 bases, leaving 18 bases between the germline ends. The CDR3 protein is CALGEHFGGQTYTDKLIF. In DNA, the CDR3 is TGTGCTCTTGGGGAACATTTTGGGGGGCAAACATACACCGATAAACTCATCTTT.

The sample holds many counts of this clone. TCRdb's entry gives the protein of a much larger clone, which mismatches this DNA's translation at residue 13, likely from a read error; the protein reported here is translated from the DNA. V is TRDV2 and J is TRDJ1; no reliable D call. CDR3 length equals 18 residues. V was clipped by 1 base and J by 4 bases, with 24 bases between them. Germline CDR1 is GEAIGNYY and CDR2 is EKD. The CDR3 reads CACDTKYYQPMYIDKLIF. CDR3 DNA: TGTGCCTGTGACACGAAGTACTACCAGCCGATGTACATCGATAAACTCATCTTT.